One T cell receptor beta chain is described in this entry. Its antigen is not identified. This sample was taken from a study of blood T cells in healthy people across ages. Findings and limits, study-wide: Among T cells, TCR beta diversity per million cells dropped roughly linearly as age rose.

V lost 6 bases and J lost 2, with 7 bases in between. This CDR3 comprises 12 residues. The use of a sample-barcoded 5' primer and a J-beta primer mix characterized a second PCR of roughly 6 to 11 cycles. Each CDR3 protein is one row after TCRdb ran MiXCR on the 5' RACE reads. The sample records fewer than 1,000,000 distinct CDR3 sequences, 35% to 60% being singletons. Each of the donors had about 9.9 milliliters of peripheral blood drawn into EDTA-treated Vacutainer tubes. This rearrangement joins TRBV12-3 or TRBV12-4 to TRBJ2-5; no clear D. The TCR originated in an older man in good health. Sequencing was carried out using blood. The chain's CDR3 is CASRLTQETQYF. Written as DNA, the CDR3 is TGTGCCAGCAGACTTACACAAGAGACCCAGTACTTC.